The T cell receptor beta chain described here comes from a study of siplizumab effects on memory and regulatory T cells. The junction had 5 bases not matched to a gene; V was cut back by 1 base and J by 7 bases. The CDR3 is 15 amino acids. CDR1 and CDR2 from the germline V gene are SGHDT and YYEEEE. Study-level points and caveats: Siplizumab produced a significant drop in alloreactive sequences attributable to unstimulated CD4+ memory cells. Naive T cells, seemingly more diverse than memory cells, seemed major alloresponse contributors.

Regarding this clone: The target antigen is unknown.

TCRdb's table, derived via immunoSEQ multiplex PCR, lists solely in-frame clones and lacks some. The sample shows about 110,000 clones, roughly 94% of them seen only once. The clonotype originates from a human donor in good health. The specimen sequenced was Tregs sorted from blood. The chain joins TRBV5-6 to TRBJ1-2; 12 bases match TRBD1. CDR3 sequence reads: CASSLRDRGPRGYTF. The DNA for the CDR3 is TGTGCCAGCAGCTTGAGGGACAGGGGGCCCCGTGGCTACACCTTC.